Listed here are 21 T cell receptor beta chains from one sample, sequenced in a study of shared clonotypes between healthy human individuals. Produced via immunoSEQ multiplex PCR; TCRdb's table is partial and in-frame only. The data show around 500,000 clones, with 81% seen just once and roughly 13% held by the top ten. Sample: PBMCs. The receptors come from a woman aged 40-49 years in good health. Some clones in this sample may be carry-over from other donors' samples.

The V and J genes are TRBV5-1 and TRBJ2-1, with 9 bases identical to TRBD2. Germline V gene data show CDR1 as SGHRS and CDR2 as YFSETQ. Unmatched junction bases numbered 2, after V lost 0 bases and J lost 7 bases. The CDR3 spans 14 residues. CDR3 sequence: CASSLGLAANEQFF. DNA for the CDR3: TGCGCCAGCAGCTTGGGACTAGCGGCAAATGAGCAGTTCTTC.

This clone has a handful of counts. This CDR3 is also generated by other DNA sequences in the sample. The chain joins TRBV28 to TRBJ1-5; D ambiguous. Trimming took off 6 bases at V and 4 bases at J, with 13 bases between the two ends. The CDR3 totals 14 residues. Germline values: CDR1 MDHEN, CDR2 SYDVKM. For the CDR3, the DNA is TGTGCCAGCAGCCCTCAGACGGGGAATCAGCCCCAGCATTTT. Its protein product is CASSPQTGNQPQHF.

J is TRBJ2-2 and V is TRBV7-3, with 7 nucleotides matching TRBD2. Germline V gene data show CDR1 as SGHTA and CDR2 as FQGTGA. The J segment lost 2 bases and the V segment lost 2 bases, leaving 5 bases of the junction unmatched. This CDR3 is built from 16 residues. The CDR3 DNA follows: TGTGCCAGCAGCTTATGGGCTAGCGGCAACACCGGGGAGCTGTTTTTT. It translates to CASSLWASGNTGELFF.

As regards this clone: Other DNA variants within this sample encode the same CDR3. The V gene is TRBV5-1, the J gene TRBJ1-1; D call uncertain. There are 13 residues in the CDR3. V was trimmed by 0 bases and J by 5 bases, leaving 8 bases between them. CDR1 is SGHRS, CDR2 YFSETQ, per germline. CDR3 sequence: CASSLALGTEAFF. CDR3 DNA sequence: TGCGCCAGCAGCTTGGCTCTAGGGACTGAAGCTTTCTTT.

This clone was found once. The rearrangement joins TRBV6-6 to TRBJ2-7; D might be TRBD1 or TRBD2, each matching 5 bases. Per the germline V gene, CDR1 is MNHNY and CDR2 is SVGAGI (reference sequence). The CDR3 extends over 13 amino acids. Trimming removed 8 bases at V and 2 bases at J, with 13 bases between. The CDR3 sequence: CASRRDQTYEQYF. The CDR3 DNA sequence: TGTGCCAGCCGCCGGGACCAAACCTACGAGCAGTACTTC.

The chain carries TRBV6-1 and TRBJ2-2, with a weak D call TRBD2 (6 bases). V gave up 6 bases and J gave up 5 bases, with 16 bases separating them. The CDR3 length is 15 residues. CDR1 is MNHNS and CDR2 is SASEGT in the germline V gene. CDR3 DNA sequence: TGTGCCAGCAGGCAAGGAGGGGCGGAGACCGGGGAGCTGTTTTTT. This translates into CASRQGGAETGELFF.

The J gene is TRBJ2-4, the V gene TRBV7-2; D ambiguous. The germline V gene has CDR1 SGHTA and CDR2 FQGNSA. V gave up 5 bases and J gave up 0 bases, with 8 bases separating them. This CDR3 spans 14 amino acids. DNA of the CDR3: TGTGCCAGCAGCGACCAGGTAGCCAAAAACATTCAGTACTTC. It yields the protein CASSDQVAKNIQYF.

Of note for this clone: It is likely a read error: a sequence one base away is far more abundant. The rearrangement joins TRBV15 to TRBJ2-7; perhaps D is TRBD1 or TRBD2 (5 bases each). The germline CDR1 and CDR2 sequences are LNHNV and YYDKDF (reference sequence). V was shortened by 6 bases and J by 3 bases, with 18 bases between the two germline ends. There are 15 residues in the CDR3. The CDR3 loop reads CATSNRWGSRYEQYF. The CDR3 nucleotides are TGTGCCACCAGTAATAGATGGGGGTCGCGCTACGAGCAGTACTTC. Full variable domain (outside the CDR3, taken from reference TRBV15 and TRBJ2-7): DAMVIQNPRYQVTQFGKPVTLSCSQTLNHNVMYWYQQKSSQAPKLLFHYYDKDFNNEADTPDNFQSRRPNTSFCFLDIRSPGLGDTAMYLCATSNRWGSRYEQYFGPGTRLTVT.

This clone has a count of ten or more. This rearrangement joins TRBV29-1 to TRBJ2-5; 10 nucleotides agree with TRBD1. Germline CDR1 reads SQVTM; CDR2 reads ANQGSEA. The junction had 13 bases not matched to a gene; V was cut back by 6 bases and J by 3 bases. CDR3 length: 16 residues. The DNA for the CDR3 is TGCAGCGTATCTTGGTCGGGACAGGGGAGTAAAGAGACCCAGTACTTC. As protein: CSVSWSGQGSKETQYF.

CDR3 sequence (DNA): TGTGCCAGCAGTGTCCAGTACAGGAATCCTAATGAAAAACTGTTTTTT. This encodes CASSVQYRNPNEKLFF. The chain employs TRBV28 and TRBJ1-4; D perhaps matches TRBD1 (5 bases). Trimming stripped 5 bases from V and 3 bases from J, with 16 bases between. Looked up from germline, CDR1 is MDHEN and CDR2 is SYDVKM. The CDR3 is 16 amino acids.

This sequence joins TRBV11-2 and TRBJ2-7; the D gene is possibly TRBD2 (6 bases). The ends were cut back, 5 bases at V and 6 bases at J, with 14 bases in the middle. Germline V CDR1 and CDR2: SGHAT, FQNNGV. This CDR3 has 13 amino acids. CDR3 sequence: CASSQPVAAEQYF. CDR3 nucleotide sequence: TGTGCCAGCAGCCAACCGGTAGCGGCCGAGCAGTACTTC.

Worth noting for this clone: This likely stems from a read error, as it lies one base from a far larger clone. This chain links TRBV5-4 with TRBJ2-7; possibly TRBD1 for D (6 bases). The CDR3 contains 14 residues. Germline CDR1 reads SGHNT; CDR2 reads YYREEE (reference sequence). The CDR3 is CASSLGTDTYERYF. CDR3 bases: TGTGCCAGCAGCTTGGGGACAGACACCTACGAGCGGTACTTC.

Comments on this clone: Additional DNA sequences in this sample encode the identical CDR3. The V call is TRBV5-1, the J call TRBJ2-1, with 11 bases that match TRBD2. Germline V lookup: CDR1 SGHRS, CDR2 YFSETQ. V was clipped by 0 bases and J by 4 bases; unmatched bases: 0. The length of the CDR3 is 15 residues. This CDR3 is CASSLGLAGYNEQFF. The CDR3 region has the DNA TGCGCCAGCAGCTTGGGACTAGCGGGATACAATGAGCAGTTCTTC.

The gene calls are TRBV28 and TRBJ2-5, with 13 bases fitting TRBD2. The junction had 12 bases not matched to a gene; V was cut back by 5 bases and J by 3 bases. The CDR3 loop spans 18 amino acids. In germline, CDR1 is MDHEN, CDR2 SYDVKM. The CDR3 region is CASSPGTSGTGGEETQYF. CDR3 coding DNA: TGTGCCAGCAGTCCCGGGACTAGCGGGACCGGGGGTGAAGAGACCCAGTACTTC.

This chain's CDR3 is CASSSRPCYEQYF. DNA for the CDR3: TGTGCCAGCAGCTCCCGACCCTGCTACGAGCAGTACTTC. V gene TRBV21-1 combines with J gene TRBJ2-7. TRBV21-1 is given as a pseudogene. The CDR3 length is 13 residues.

This clone has only one observation. The genes are TRBV28 and TRBJ2-3; 11 nucleotides line up with TRBD2. The V segment lost 6 bases and the J segment 2 bases; nucleotides outside the gene matches: 10. CDR1 MDHEN and CDR2 SYDVKM come from the germline V gene. The CDR3 is 17 amino acids. The CDR3, as DNA: TGTGCCAGCAGCCCCGTTAGCGGGAGGGACTTCACAGATACGCAGTATTTT. Residues: CASSPVSGRDFTDTQYF.

This sequence joins TRBV4-1 and TRBJ2-7; D uncertain. The CDR3 has 13 residues. Germline-derived CDR1 and CDR2 are MGHRA and YSYEKL. V lost 0 bases and J lost 7, with 10 bases in between. The CDR3 is CASSQDRLEEQYF. DNA of the CDR3: TGCGCCAGCAGCCAAGACCGCTTAGAGGAGCAGTACTTC.

This chain uses TRBV2 with TRBJ2-2, with 8 bases identical to TRBD2. This CDR3 contains 15 residues. V was pared by 5 bases and J by 5 bases, with 7 bases of the junction left unmatched. From germline, CDR1 is SNHLY and CDR2 FYNNEI. The CDR3 DNA follows: TGTGCCAGCAGTAGGAGCGGGAGTGGGACCGGGGAGCTGTTTTTT. Translating it yields CASSRSGSGTGELFF.

The V call is TRBV5-1, the J call TRBJ2-1; 8 bases are a match to TRBD1. V dropped 2 bases and J dropped 9; count of bases not matched to a gene: 1. CDR3 length: 12 residues. From germline, CDR1 is SGHRS and CDR2 YFSETQ. The CDR3 bases are TGCGCCAGCAGCTTAGGGACAGGTGAGCAGTTCTTC. Protein sequence: CASSLGTGEQFF.

CDR3 DNA: TGTGCCAGCAGCTTAGCCCATTCACAGACCCAGTACTTC. This translates into CASSLAHSQTQYF. The chain combines TRBV7-9 with TRBJ2-5, with D unresolved. This CDR3 contains 13 residues. CDR1 and CDR2 (germline): SEHNR, FQNEAQ (reference sequence). V lost 0 bases and J 6 bases, leaving 8 bases between the germline ends.

This rearrangement joins TRBV7-8 to TRBJ2-2; D might be TRBD1 or TRBD2, each matching 5 bases. This CDR3 has 16 amino acids. The V gene's germline CDR1 is SGHVS and CDR2 FQNEAQ. Between the trimmed V and J ends, which lost 5 bases and 1 base, there was a span of 14 bases. CDR3 DNA: TGTGCCAGCAGCCGCAGGGAGTATAGGAACACCGGGGAGCTGTTTTTT. This encodes CASSRREYRNTGELFF.